Described below is a single T cell receptor beta chain sequence and its context. This entry comes from a study of blood T cell repertoires in COVID-19. About the study: COVID-19 samples, acute and convalescent, were from the United States, Italy and Spain. Sources were T cells, B-cell-depleted T cells, or PBMCs; the material itself was cDNA or gDNA.

Data came from immunoSEQ multiplex PCR; TCRdb stores just in-frame clones and leaves some out. Here the sample spans about 120,000 clones, 75% to 85% being singletons. V gave up 6 bases and J gave up 6 bases; unmatched junction bases: 5. CDR3 size: 14 residues. Germline CDR1 and CDR2: MNHEY and SVGAGI. The chain links TRBV6-5 to TRBJ2-2, with TRBD1 matching 9 bases. The source of this sequence is a human donor in a cohort sampled during active COVID-19. Sequenced: peripheral blood. The CDR3 DNA reads TGTGCCAGCAGACAGGGGGCACTGGCCGGGGAGCTGTTTTTT. This codes for CASRQGALAGELFF.